This T cell receptor beta chain was recovered during a study of T cell responses to AZD1222 COVID-19 vaccine. Profiled with immunoSEQ multiplex PCR; TCRdb holds only in-frame clones, not every one. The sample comprises 120,000 to 150,000 clones, roughly nine tenths of which are singletons, and more than 2.5% rests with the top ten. This CDR3 contains 14 residues. V trimming: 5 bases; J trimming: 8 bases; junction bases outside the gene matches: 11. Germline lookup yields CDR1 SEHNR and CDR2 FQNEAQ (reference sequence). The chain couples TRBV7-9 to TRBJ1-2, with 7 positions matching TRBD1. The sequence was obtained from an adult in good health. The source was peripheral blood, collected on day 0 of AZD1222 vaccination. The CDR3 bases are TGTGCCAGCAGCCCTCAAGACAGGGCGGGAGGCTACACCTTC. As protein: CASSPQDRAGGYTF.